This T cell receptor (beta chain) was captured in a study of blood T cell repertoires in COVID-19. On the study more broadly: The United States, Italy and Spain were the sources of the acute and convalescent COVID-19 samples. Sample material is recorded as cDNA or gDNA derived from T cells, B-cell-depleted T cells, or PBMCs.

In the original analysis: The assay estimated nucleated cells by amplifying reference gene primers. The data were produced by immunoSEQ multiplex PCR, yet TCRdb's version contains in-frame clones alone and is incomplete. V and J calls and clone size follow that table, whereas D and trimming were derived from the DNA. The data contain under 85,000 clones, approximately 90% of them singletons. The CDR3 length is 13 residues. The V and J ends lost 4 bases and 7 bases, in that order; junction bases with no gene match: 5. The gene calls are TRBV12-3 or TRBV12-4 and TRBJ2-7; 9 nucleotides line up with TRBD1. This receptor was identified in a man in his 70s with active or convalescent COVID-19. The sequenced sample was peripheral blood. The CDR3 sequence: CASSWTGVGEQYF. The CDR3 DNA sequence: TGTGCCAGCAGTTGGACAGGGGTAGGGGAGCAGTACTTC.